These T cell receptor beta chains were read from a single sample in a study of blood T cells in healthy people across ages. TCRdb recomputed calls from the 5' RACE reads with MiXCR, one row per CDR3 protein. The sample has around 650,000 distinct CDR3 sequences; 32% are singletons. The sequencing sample was made of blood. Source of these receptors: a woman older than 75 in good health. The CDR3 runs from the conserved cysteine through the conserved F or W. The order of the fields is CDR3 DNA, CDR3 protein, J gene, V gene, D gene, CDR3 length, clone size. The D gene is left open where the match is weak. The size entry is marked missing in some rows and otherwise reads once, few, many or a size class.

cdr3_nt: TGCGCCAGCAGCTTGGCGGGCCACCGGGAGCAGTACTTC
cdr3_aa: CASSLAGHREQYF
j_call: TRBJ2-7
v_call: TRBV5-1
d_call: .
cdr3_length: 13
clone_size: many

cdr3_nt: TGTGCCAGCAGCCAAGATAAGGCAACAAGATACCCGAACACCGGGGAGCTGTTTTTT
cdr3_aa: CASSQDKATRYPNTGELFF
j_call: TRBJ2-2
v_call: TRBV4-2
d_call: .
cdr3_length: 19
clone_size: .

cdr3_nt: TGTGCCAGCAGTCTCAGGGAGCCCACTGAAGCTTTCTTT
cdr3_aa: CASSLREPTEAFF
j_call: TRBJ1-1
v_call: TRBV27
d_call: .
cdr3_length: 13
clone_size: once

cdr3_nt: TGTGCCAGCAGTTTAGGTTCTGCCAAAGGGCGTCCGGCTTTCTTT
cdr3_aa: CASSLGSAKGRPAFF
j_call: TRBJ1-1
v_call: TRBV12-3/TRBV12-4
d_call: .
cdr3_length: 15
clone_size: .

cdr3_nt: TGTGCCAGCAGCCCCGGGGGAGATCCGAATTCACCCCTCCACTTT
cdr3_aa: CASSPGGDPNSPLHF
j_call: TRBJ1-6
v_call: TRBV7-2
d_call: .
cdr3_length: 15
clone_size: .

cdr3_nt: TGCGCCAGCACCGAAGCCACGGGGGCGGGATACAATGAGCAGTTCTTC
cdr3_aa: CASTEATGAGYNEQFF
j_call: TRBJ2-1
v_call: TRBV5-1
d_call: .
cdr3_length: 16
clone_size: once

cdr3_nt: TGCAGTGCTAGTGGACAGGGGGCCGGCACAGATACGCAGTATTTT
cdr3_aa: CSASGQGAGTDTQYF
j_call: TRBJ2-3
v_call: TRBV20-1
d_call: TRBD1
cdr3_length: 15
clone_size: few

cdr3_nt: TGCAGTGCTAGCCAGGCACTCGCCTCCTACGAGCAGTACTTC
cdr3_aa: CSASQALASYEQYF
j_call: TRBJ2-7
v_call: TRBV20-1
d_call: .
cdr3_length: 14
clone_size: many

cdr3_nt: TGCAGTTGCCGAGAGGGCTACAATGAGCAGTTCTTC
cdr3_aa: CSCREGYNEQFF
j_call: TRBJ2-1
v_call: TRBV20-1
d_call: .
cdr3_length: 12
clone_size: .

cdr3_nt: TGCAGCGTGAGTGACCGCACGGATACGCAGTATTTT
cdr3_aa: CSVSDRTDTQYF
j_call: TRBJ2-3
v_call: TRBV29-1
d_call: .
cdr3_length: 12
clone_size: few

cdr3_nt: TGTGCCAGCAGCGAAGCGGGGAATTCACCCCTCCACTTT
cdr3_aa: CASSEAGNSPLHF
j_call: TRBJ1-6
v_call: TRBV14
d_call: .
cdr3_length: 13
clone_size: many

cdr3_nt: TGCAGTGCTAGTCTGTTGTTGGACATTCAGTACTTC
cdr3_aa: CSASLLLDIQYF
j_call: TRBJ2-4
v_call: TRBV20-1
d_call: .
cdr3_length: 12
clone_size: .

cdr3_nt: TGTGCCGGCAGCGTCTCCGGGACCAGCTGGGAGACCCAGTACTTC
cdr3_aa: CAGSVSGTSWETQYF
j_call: TRBJ2-5
v_call: TRBV5-5
d_call: .
cdr3_length: 15
clone_size: .

cdr3_nt: TGTGCCAGCAGCTCCAGGACAGGGGGCTGGGAGACCCAGTACTTC
cdr3_aa: CASSSRTGGWETQYF
j_call: TRBJ2-5
v_call: TRBV7-2
d_call: TRBD1
cdr3_length: 15
clone_size: .

cdr3_nt: TGTGCCAGCAGCTACCGGACCGAAACTAATGAAAAACTGTTTTTT
cdr3_aa: CASSYRTETNEKLFF
j_call: TRBJ1-4
v_call: TRBV13
d_call: .
cdr3_length: 15
clone_size: few

cdr3_nt: TGTGCCGGCAGCTTCCAGCGGGGTTCCTACGAGCAGTTCTTC
cdr3_aa: CAGSFQRGSYEQFF
j_call: TRBJ2-1
v_call: TRBV7-2
d_call: TRBD2
cdr3_length: 14
clone_size: few

cdr3_nt: TGCGCCAGCAGCCAGACAGGGGGCCCCTACGAGCAGTACTTC
cdr3_aa: CASSQTGGPYEQYF
j_call: TRBJ2-7
v_call: TRBV4-1
d_call: TRBD1
cdr3_length: 14
clone_size: few

cdr3_nt: TGCAGTGCCCCCGGACAGGGGACTTGGTACGAGCAGTACTTC
cdr3_aa: CSAPGQGTWYEQYF
j_call: TRBJ2-7
v_call: TRBV20-1
d_call: TRBD1
cdr3_length: 14
clone_size: .

cdr3_nt: TGTGCCAGCTCACCAGGACGCCTCTCTGGAAACACCATATATTTT
cdr3_aa: CASSPGRLSGNTIYF
j_call: TRBJ1-3
v_call: TRBV18
d_call: .
cdr3_length: 15
clone_size: few

cdr3_nt: TGTGCCAGCAGTGGGGGGACAGAGGGGCATGGCTACACCTTC
cdr3_aa: CASSGGTEGHGYTF
j_call: TRBJ1-2
v_call: TRBV6-6
d_call: TRBD1
cdr3_length: 14
clone_size: .

cdr3_nt: TGTGCCAGCAGCGTAGCAGGAGAAGCAAACATTCAGTACTTC
cdr3_aa: CASSVAGEANIQYF
j_call: TRBJ2-4
v_call: TRBV9
d_call: .
cdr3_length: 14
clone_size: many

cdr3_nt: TGTGCCACCCGGGTAGGGACAGGGCAACGCATTCACTTCTTC
cdr3_aa: CATRVGTGQRIHFF
j_call: TRBJ2-1
v_call: TRBV27
d_call: TRBD1
cdr3_length: 14
clone_size: .

cdr3_nt: TGCAGCGTTTCGAGGACGGGGAACACTGAAGCTTTCTTT
cdr3_aa: CSVSRTGNTEAFF
j_call: TRBJ1-1
v_call: TRBV29-1
d_call: .
cdr3_length: 13
clone_size: few

cdr3_nt: TGTGCCGGCAGCACCCAAGCGGGGGCCACAGATACGCAGTATTTT
cdr3_aa: CAGSTQAGATDTQYF
j_call: TRBJ2-3
v_call: TRBV7-9
d_call: TRBD2
cdr3_length: 15
clone_size: .

cdr3_nt: TGTGCCATCAGTCAGCGGGGGCCGCCCACCGGGGAGCTGTTTTTT
cdr3_aa: CAISQRGPPTGELFF
j_call: TRBJ2-2
v_call: TRBV10-3
d_call: TRBD2
cdr3_length: 15
clone_size: many

cdr3_nt: TGTGCCAGCAGCTTAAGTCAGGCGTCCTACGAGCAGTACTTC
cdr3_aa: CASSLSQASYEQYF
j_call: TRBJ2-7
v_call: TRBV7-2
d_call: .
cdr3_length: 14
clone_size: .

cdr3_nt: TGTGCCTGGAGTGGAGATCGGGAGCAGTACTTC
cdr3_aa: CAWSGDREQYF
j_call: TRBJ2-7
v_call: TRBV30
d_call: .
cdr3_length: 11
clone_size: many

cdr3_nt: TGTGCCAGCAGTGAGGGAGGAGACCGCTATGGCTACACCTTC
cdr3_aa: CASSEGGDRYGYTF
j_call: TRBJ1-2
v_call: TRBV2
d_call: .
cdr3_length: 14
clone_size: few

cdr3_nt: TGCAGTGCTACGGGACTAAGCACAGATACGCAGTATTTT
cdr3_aa: CSATGLSTDTQYF
j_call: TRBJ2-3
v_call: TRBV20-1
d_call: TRBD2
cdr3_length: 13
clone_size: many

cdr3_nt: TGTGCCAGCAGTGGCAGCAGAGCCAACACTGAAGCTTTCTTT
cdr3_aa: CASSGSRANTEAFF
j_call: TRBJ1-1
v_call: TRBV2
d_call: .
cdr3_length: 14
clone_size: .

cdr3_nt: TGCAGTGCTAGCGGGGGGTGGTCCGGGGAGCTGTTTTTT
cdr3_aa: CSASGGWSGELFF
j_call: TRBJ2-2
v_call: TRBV20-1
d_call: TRBD2
cdr3_length: 13
clone_size: .

cdr3_nt: TGCAGTGCTAGCTCTAGCGGGGTTTACGAGCAGTACTTC
cdr3_aa: CSASSSGVYEQYF
j_call: TRBJ2-7
v_call: TRBV20-1
d_call: TRBD2
cdr3_length: 13
clone_size: once

cdr3_nt: TGTGCCAGCAGCCGCTACGCCTGGGCCCAAGGGGAGCAGTACTTC
cdr3_aa: CASSRYAWAQGEQYF
j_call: TRBJ2-7
v_call: TRBV27
d_call: .
cdr3_length: 15
clone_size: many

cdr3_nt: TGTGCCAGCAGAGGAGGGGGGGCTGAGGCTTTCTTT
cdr3_aa: CASRGGGAEAFF
j_call: TRBJ1-1
v_call: TRBV7-9
d_call: .
cdr3_length: 12
clone_size: few

cdr3_nt: TGTGCCAGCGTACGGTTTGGGGGTACCAACAATGAGCAGTTCTTC
cdr3_aa: CASVRFGGTNNEQFF
j_call: TRBJ2-1
v_call: TRBV6-1
d_call: .
cdr3_length: 15
clone_size: many

cdr3_nt: TGCGCCAGCAGCTACCCCGATGGCGGGGGGGGCAATGAGCAGTTCTTC
cdr3_aa: CASSYPDGGGGNEQFF
j_call: TRBJ2-1
v_call: TRBV5-1
d_call: TRBD2
cdr3_length: 16
clone_size: many

cdr3_nt: TGCAGTGCTTTTACAGGGAGGATTGGTGAAAAACTGTTTTTT
cdr3_aa: CSAFTGRIGEKLFF
j_call: TRBJ1-4
v_call: TRBV20-1
d_call: .
cdr3_length: 14
clone_size: many

cdr3_nt: TGCAGTGCTTCTACTAGCGGGGGGCACTACAATGAGCAGTACTTC
cdr3_aa: CSASTSGGHYNEQYF
j_call: TRBJ2-7
v_call: TRBV20-1
d_call: TRBD2
cdr3_length: 15
clone_size: few

cdr3_nt: TGCGCCAGCAGCCTCAGCGGGGCCGGCACCGGGGAGCTGTTTTTT
cdr3_aa: CASSLSGAGTGELFF
j_call: TRBJ2-2
v_call: TRBV5-1
d_call: TRBD2
cdr3_length: 15
clone_size: few

cdr3_nt: TGTGCCATCAGTGATGGACAGTCTAACAATGAGCAGTTCTTC
cdr3_aa: CAISDGQSNNEQFF
j_call: TRBJ2-1
v_call: TRBV10-3
d_call: .
cdr3_length: 14
clone_size: many

cdr3_nt: TGCGCCAGCAGCCAAGGGGGGAGAGGACTATACACTGAAGCTTTCTTT
cdr3_aa: CASSQGGRGLYTEAFF
j_call: TRBJ1-1
v_call: TRBV4-3
d_call: .
cdr3_length: 16
clone_size: .

cdr3_nt: TGTGCCACCAGCAGACGTGATAGCGGGAGATCGGATGAGCAGTTCTTC
cdr3_aa: CATSRRDSGRSDEQFF
j_call: TRBJ2-1
v_call: TRBV15
d_call: TRBD2
cdr3_length: 16
clone_size: .

cdr3_nt: TGTGCCAGCAGCCCCCGGACAGGGGAGTATGGTGAGCGGTACTTC
cdr3_aa: CASSPRTGEYGERYF
j_call: TRBJ2-5
v_call: TRBV12-3/TRBV12-4
d_call: TRBD1
cdr3_length: 15
clone_size: few

cdr3_nt: TGCAGCGTTACTGGACAGGTTGCGGAAAAACTGTTTTTT
cdr3_aa: CSVTGQVAEKLFF
j_call: TRBJ1-4
v_call: TRBV29-1
d_call: TRBD1
cdr3_length: 13
clone_size: many

cdr3_nt: TGTGCCAGCAGTCTCACTAACAATCAGCCCCAGCATTTT
cdr3_aa: CASSLTNNQPQHF
j_call: TRBJ1-5
v_call: TRBV12-3/TRBV12-4
d_call: .
cdr3_length: 13
clone_size: .

cdr3_nt: TGTGCCAGCAGCCGGAAGCCTCCCGGGGATGCCGCAAGCTACGAGCAGTACTTC
cdr3_aa: CASSRKPPGDAASYEQYF
j_call: TRBJ2-7
v_call: TRBV6-2/TRBV6-3
d_call: .
cdr3_length: 18
clone_size: many

cdr3_nt: TGTGCCGGCAGCCTCAGGCCAGGCTGGGCCGATACGCAGTATTTT
cdr3_aa: CAGSLRPGWADTQYF
j_call: TRBJ2-3
v_call: TRBV7-8
d_call: .
cdr3_length: 15
clone_size: .

cdr3_nt: TGTGCCGGGGGGACAGCCGGCACCGGGGAGCTGTTTTTT
cdr3_aa: CAGGTAGTGELFF
j_call: TRBJ2-2
v_call: TRBV19
d_call: .
cdr3_length: 13
clone_size: few

cdr3_nt: TGCAGTGCCCAGACCGGGGCTAATGAAAAACTGTTTTTT
cdr3_aa: CSAQTGANEKLFF
j_call: TRBJ1-4
v_call: TRBV20-1
d_call: .
cdr3_length: 13
clone_size: .